The 8 T cell receptor beta chains below come from one sample, sequenced in a study of blood T cell repertoires in COVID-19. Libraries were prepared by immunoSEQ multiplex PCR; TCRdb keeps only in-frame clonotypes and omits some of them. The data hold roughly 300,000 clones, with around nine tenths observed a single time. Sequenced sample: PBMCs or T cells enriched from blood (not recorded which). These receptors all stem from a woman younger than 45 who had recovered from COVID-19.

CDR3 nucleotide sequence: TGTGCCAGCAGCCACCTTCGGGACAGGGGCGAGCGGAAAAACACTGAAGCTTTCTTT. This codes for CASSHLRDRGERKNTEAFF. The chain combines TRBV3-1 (or the pseudogene TRBV3-2) with TRBJ1-1, with 10 bases identical to TRBD1. The CDR3 covers 19 residues. Germline V CDR1 and CDR2: LGHDT, YNNKEL (reference sequence). The V gene end was trimmed by 3 bases and the J gene end by 2 bases; junction bases not matched to a gene: 15.

This sequence joins TRBV29-1 and TRBJ2-3; TRBD2 matches at 13 bases. The junction had 9 bases not matched to a gene; V was cut back by 4 bases and J by 2 bases. Germline CDR1 is SQVTM and CDR2 is ANQGSEA. This CDR3 contains 17 residues. The CDR3 nucleotides read TGCAGCGTTGGTGGGACTAGCGGGACTCACCCCACAGATACGCAGTATTTT. Its protein is CSVGGTSGTHPTDTQYF.

On this clone: This sample also contains other DNA sequences that code for the same CDR3. The chain is built from TRBV7-2 and TRBJ2-6; D not resolved. Germline CDR1 SGHTA, CDR2 FQGNSA. This CDR3 is built from 15 residues. Trimming left V 1 base short and J 1 base short, with 5 bases between. The CDR3 DNA reads TGTGCCAGCAGCTTAGGGGCGTCTGGGGCCAACGTCCTGACTTTC. Translating it yields CASSLGASGANVLTF.

This chain connects TRBV28 to TRBJ1-1, with D perhaps TRBD1 (6 bases). The V gene's germline CDR1 is MDHEN and CDR2 SYDVKM. Trimming shortened V by 4 bases and J by 1 base, and 19 bases separated the two germline ends. This CDR3 is 17 amino acids long. CDR3 amino acids: CASSSRGRGFKNTEAFF. CDR3 bases: TGTGCCAGCAGTTCCCGGGGGAGGGGGTTTAAGAACACTGAAGCTTTCTTT.

The chain has TRBV5-1 and TRBJ1-1, with D maybe TRBD1 (5 bases). Germline CDR1 reads SGHRS; CDR2 reads YFSETQ. The CDR3 runs 13 residues. V was trimmed by 2 bases and J by 8 bases, leaving 13 bases between them. The CDR3 DNA reads as TGCGCCAGCAGCTTTACACAGAACAGGGAAGCTTTCTTT. Protein product: CASSFTQNREAFF.

CDR3 bases: TGTGCCAGCAGTGAAGCGAGAGGGAAGGGGACAACCTACGAGCAGTACTTC. This gives the protein CASSEARGKGTTYEQYF. V usage is TRBV2 and J usage is TRBJ2-7, with a tentative D call TRBD1 (6 bases). The CDR3 spans 17 residues. Trimming removed 0 bases from V and 2 bases from J, with 17 bases in between. Germline V CDR1 and CDR2: SNHLY, FYNNEI.

The J gene is TRBJ1-1, the V gene TRBV27; D might be TRBD1 (5 bases). Germline CDR1 and CDR2: MNHEY and SMNVEV (reference sequence). Trimming stripped 4 bases from V and 3 bases from J, with 9 bases between. This CDR3 spans 13 amino acids. CDR3 in amino acids: CASSSGGYTEAFF. The CDR3 bases are TGTGCCAGCAGTTCCGGGGGTTACACTGAAGCTTTCTTT.

In its sample, this clone was seen once. This chain uses TRBV27 with TRBJ2-1; 13 bases map to TRBD2. Germline V lookup: CDR1 MNHEY, CDR2 SMNVEV (reference sequence). This CDR3 has 18 amino acids. V dropped 4 bases and J dropped 3; count of bases not matched to a gene: 9. The CDR3, as DNA: TGTGCCAGCAGTTCAGGACTAGCGGGAGTGTGGTACTACAATGAGCAGTTCTTC. It is translated as CASSSGLAGVWYYNEQFF.